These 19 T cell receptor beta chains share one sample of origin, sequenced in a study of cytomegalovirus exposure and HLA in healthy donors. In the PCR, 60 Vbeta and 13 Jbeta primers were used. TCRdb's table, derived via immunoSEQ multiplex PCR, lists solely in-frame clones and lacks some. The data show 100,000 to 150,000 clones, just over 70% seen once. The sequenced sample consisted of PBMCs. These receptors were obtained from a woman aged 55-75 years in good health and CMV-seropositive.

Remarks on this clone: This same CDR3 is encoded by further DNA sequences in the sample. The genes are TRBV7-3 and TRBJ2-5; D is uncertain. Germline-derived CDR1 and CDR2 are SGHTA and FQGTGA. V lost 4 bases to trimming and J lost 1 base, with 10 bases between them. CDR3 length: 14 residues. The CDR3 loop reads CASSSAGIQETQYF. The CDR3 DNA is TGTGCCAGCAGCTCCGCAGGAATCCAAGAGACCCAGTACTTC.

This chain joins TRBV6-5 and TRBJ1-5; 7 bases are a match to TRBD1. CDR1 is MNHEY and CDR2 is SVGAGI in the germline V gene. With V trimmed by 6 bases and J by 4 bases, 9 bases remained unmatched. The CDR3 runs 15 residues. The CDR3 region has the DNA TGTGCCAGCAGGGAGACAGGGTTTCGAAATCAGCCCCAGCATTTT. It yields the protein CASRETGFRNQPQHF.

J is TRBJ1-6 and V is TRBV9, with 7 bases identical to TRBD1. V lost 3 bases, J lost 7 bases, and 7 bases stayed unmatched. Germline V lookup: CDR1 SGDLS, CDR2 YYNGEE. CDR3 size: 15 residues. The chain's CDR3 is CASSARPGQNSPLHF. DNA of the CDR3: TGTGCCAGCAGCGCCCGCCCGGGACAGAATTCACCCCTCCACTTT.

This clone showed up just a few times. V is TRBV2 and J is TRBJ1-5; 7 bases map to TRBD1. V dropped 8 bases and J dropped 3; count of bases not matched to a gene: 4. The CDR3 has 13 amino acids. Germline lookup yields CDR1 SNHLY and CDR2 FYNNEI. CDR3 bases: TGTGCCAGCCTGGGACAGTTCAATCAGCCCCAGCATTTT. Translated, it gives CASLGQFNQPQHF.

The CDR3 loop is CASRLGQGNTIYF. As DNA, the CDR3 is TGTGCCAGCAGACTGGGACAGGGTAACACCATATATTTT. The gene calls are TRBV7-9 and TRBJ1-3, with TRBD1 identical over 9 bases. Trimming took 6 bases from V and 7 from J; bases not matched to a gene: 4. There are 13 residues in the CDR3. Germline V gives CDR1 SEHNR, CDR2 FQNEAQ (reference sequence). The variable domain in full, completed from reference TRBV7-9 and TRBJ1-3, reads DTGVSQNPRHKITKRGQNVTFRCDPISEHNRLYWYRQTLGQGPEFLTYFQNEAQLEKSRLLSDRFSAERPKGSFSTLEIQRTEQGDSAMYLCASRLGQGNTIYFGEGSWLTVV.

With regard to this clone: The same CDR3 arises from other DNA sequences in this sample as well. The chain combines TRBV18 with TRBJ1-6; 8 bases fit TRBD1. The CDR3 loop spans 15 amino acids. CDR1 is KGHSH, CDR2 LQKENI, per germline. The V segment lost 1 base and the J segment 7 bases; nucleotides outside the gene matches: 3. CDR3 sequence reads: CASSPRQGTNSPLHF. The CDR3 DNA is TGTGCCAGCTCACCACGACAGGGGACGAATTCACCCCTCCACTTT.

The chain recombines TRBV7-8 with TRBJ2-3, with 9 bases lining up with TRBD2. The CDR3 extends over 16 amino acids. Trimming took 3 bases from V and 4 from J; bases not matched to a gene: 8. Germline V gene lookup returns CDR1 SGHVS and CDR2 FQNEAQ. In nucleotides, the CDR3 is TGTGCCAGCAGCTTCATTGCGGGGGGGCTCGCAGATACGCAGTATTTT. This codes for CASSFIAGGLADTQYF.

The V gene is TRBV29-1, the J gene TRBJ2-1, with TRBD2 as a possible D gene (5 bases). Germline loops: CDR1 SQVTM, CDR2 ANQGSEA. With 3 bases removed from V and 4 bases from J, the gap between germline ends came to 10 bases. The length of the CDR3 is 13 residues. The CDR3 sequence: CSVDGGLYNEQFF. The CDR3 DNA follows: TGCAGCGTTGACGGAGGCCTGTACAATGAGCAGTTCTTC.

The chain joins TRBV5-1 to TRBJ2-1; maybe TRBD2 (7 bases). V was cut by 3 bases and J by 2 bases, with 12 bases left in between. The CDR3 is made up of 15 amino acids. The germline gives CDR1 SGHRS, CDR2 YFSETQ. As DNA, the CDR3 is TGCGCCAGCAGCTGGGGGGCGGGGGCCTACAATGAGCAGTTCTTC. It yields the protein CASSWGAGAYNEQFF.

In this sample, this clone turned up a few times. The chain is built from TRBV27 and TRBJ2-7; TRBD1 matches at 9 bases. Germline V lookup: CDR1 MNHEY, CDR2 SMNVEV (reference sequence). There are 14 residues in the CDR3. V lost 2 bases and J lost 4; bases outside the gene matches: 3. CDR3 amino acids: CASSLGTGIYEQYF. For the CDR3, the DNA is TGTGCCAGCAGTTTAGGGACAGGGATATACGAGCAGTACTTC.

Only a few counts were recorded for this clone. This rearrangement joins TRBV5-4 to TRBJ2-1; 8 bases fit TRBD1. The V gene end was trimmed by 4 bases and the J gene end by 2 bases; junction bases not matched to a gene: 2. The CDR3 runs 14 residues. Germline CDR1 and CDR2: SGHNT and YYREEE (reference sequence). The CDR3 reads CASSRTGPYNEQFF. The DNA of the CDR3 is TGTGCCAGCAGCCGGACAGGGCCCTACAATGAGCAGTTCTTC.

The CDR3 DNA reads TGCGCCAGCAGCTGGGTGGGGACTGAATCCTACAATGAGCAGTTCTTC. Protein sequence: CASSWVGTESYNEQFF. The chain links TRBV5-1 to TRBJ2-1; D might be TRBD2 (6 bases). V was pared by 3 bases and J by 1 base, with 14 bases between. This CDR3 comprises 16 residues. Germline lookup yields CDR1 SGHRS and CDR2 YFSETQ.

The CDR3 loop is CASSIDRSSPLHF. Here the CDR3 DNA reads TGTGCCAGCAGCATAGACAGGAGTTCACCCCTCCACTTT. The V gene is TRBV5-4, the J gene TRBJ1-6; D possibly corresponds to TRBD1 (6 bases). CDR3 length: 13 amino acids. CDR1 and CDR2 (germline): SGHNT, YYREEE (reference sequence). The V end was cut by 4 bases, the J end by 9 bases, with 11 bases between.

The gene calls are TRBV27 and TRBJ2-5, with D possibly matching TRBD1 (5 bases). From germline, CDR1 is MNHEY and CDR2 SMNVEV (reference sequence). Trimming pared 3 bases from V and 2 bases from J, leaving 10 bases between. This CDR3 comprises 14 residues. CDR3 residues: CASSFIAGQETQYF. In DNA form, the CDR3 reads TGTGCCAGCAGTTTCATTGCAGGGCAAGAGACCCAGTACTTC.

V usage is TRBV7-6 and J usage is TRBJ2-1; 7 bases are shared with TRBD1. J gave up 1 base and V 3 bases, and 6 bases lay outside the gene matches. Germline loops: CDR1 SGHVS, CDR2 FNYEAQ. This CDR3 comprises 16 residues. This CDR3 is CASSFGQAVSYNEQFF. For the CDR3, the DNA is TGTGCCAGCAGCTTTGGACAGGCCGTGTCCTACAATGAGCAGTTCTTC.

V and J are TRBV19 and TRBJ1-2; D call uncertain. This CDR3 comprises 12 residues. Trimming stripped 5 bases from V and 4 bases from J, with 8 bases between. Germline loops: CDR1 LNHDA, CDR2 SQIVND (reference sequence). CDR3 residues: CASSDGLYGYTF. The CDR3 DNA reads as TGTGCCAGTAGTGACGGACTCTATGGCTACACCTTC.

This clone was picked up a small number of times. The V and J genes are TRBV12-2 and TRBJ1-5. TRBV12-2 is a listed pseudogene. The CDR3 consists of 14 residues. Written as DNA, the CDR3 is TGTGCAAGTCCCCCGCCGGGGTTCAATCAGCCCCAGCATTTT. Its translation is CASPPPGFNQPQHF.

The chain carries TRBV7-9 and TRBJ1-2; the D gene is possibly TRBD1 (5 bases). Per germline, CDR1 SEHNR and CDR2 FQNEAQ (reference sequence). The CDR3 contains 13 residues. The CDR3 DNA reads TGTTCCATCCGACCCCCAGGGCCCAATGGCTACACCTTC. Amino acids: CSIRPPGPNGYTF.

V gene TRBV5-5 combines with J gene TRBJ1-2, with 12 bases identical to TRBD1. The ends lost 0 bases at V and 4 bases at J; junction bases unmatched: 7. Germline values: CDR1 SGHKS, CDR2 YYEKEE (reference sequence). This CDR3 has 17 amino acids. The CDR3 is CASSLDPGQGASYGYTF. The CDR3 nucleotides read TGTGCCAGCAGCTTGGACCCGGGACAGGGGGCGAGCTATGGCTACACCTTC. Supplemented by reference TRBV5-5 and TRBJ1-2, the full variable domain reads DAGVTQSPTHLIKTRGQQVTLRCSPISGHKSVSWYQQVLGQGPQFIFQYYEKEERGRGNFPDRFSARQFPNYSSELNVNALLLGDSALYLCASSLDPGQGASYGYTFGSGTRLTVV.